Listed below are T cell receptor beta chains from one sample, sequenced in a study of vaccination and CD4 T cells after COVID-19. TCRdb used MiXCR to reprocess the PCR reads, holding one entry per CDR3 protein. The profile covers 12,000 or so distinct CDR3 sequences, with over 50% appearing a single time and 14% to 15% taken by the ten largest. Their recognized antigens are unknown. The source material was CD4+ T cells from blood, cultured in vitro. The receptors here all came from a human donor who had recovered from COVID-19. The CDR3 runs from the conserved cysteine through the conserved F or W. The order of the fields is D gene, J gene, clone size, V gene, CDR3 DNA, CDR3 protein. D genes are given only for firm matches. Clone size is not always given. Where it is, it says once, few, many or a class for expanded clones.

d_call: TRBD2; j_call: TRBJ2-3; clone_size: few; v_call: TRBV6-1; cdr3_nt: TGTGCCAGCACCCTCGTGGGAGCGGGAGGGCCGTATACGCAGTATTTT; cdr3_aa: CASTLVGAGGPYTQYF
d_call: .; j_call: TRBJ1-1; clone_size: few; v_call: TRBV12-3/TRBV12-4; cdr3_nt: TGTGCCAGCAGTCAACGGGAGGACACTGAAGCTTTCTTT; cdr3_aa: CASSQREDTEAFF
d_call: .; j_call: TRBJ2-5; clone_size: .; v_call: TRBV15; cdr3_nt: TGTGCCACCAGCAATGTGTACCAAGAGACCCAGTACTTC; cdr3_aa: CATSNVYQETQYF
d_call: TRBD2; j_call: TRBJ2-7; clone_size: few; v_call: TRBV6-1; cdr3_nt: TGTGCCAGCTCCCGACGGCGGGAGTCCTACGAGCAGTACTTC; cdr3_aa: CASSRRRESYEQYF
d_call: .; j_call: TRBJ2-6; clone_size: .; v_call: TRBV20-1; cdr3_nt: TGCAGTGCCAGACAGGACGGTGGCTCTGGGGCCAACGTCCTGACTTTC; cdr3_aa: CSARQDGGSGANVLTF
d_call: TRBD1; j_call: TRBJ2-4; clone_size: .; v_call: TRBV10-3; cdr3_nt: TGTGCCATCAGTGAGACGCCAACAGGGGATCACATTCAGTACTTC; cdr3_aa: CAISETPTGDHIQYF
d_call: .; j_call: TRBJ1-5; clone_size: medium-sized; v_call: TRBV15; cdr3_nt: TGTGCCACCAGCAGCAGGCACAGTATCAATCAGCCCCAGCATTTT; cdr3_aa: CATSSRHSINQPQHF
d_call: .; j_call: TRBJ2-2; clone_size: few; v_call: TRBV7-8; cdr3_nt: TGTGCCAGCAGCTTTGATCGGGCGGGCACCGGGGAGCTGTTTTTT; cdr3_aa: CASSFDRAGTGELFF
d_call: TRBD1; j_call: TRBJ2-7; clone_size: .; v_call: TRBV11-2; cdr3_nt: TGTGCCAGCAGCTTCCGGACAGGGGGCGATAGAAGGACCTACGAGCAGTACTTC; cdr3_aa: CASSFRTGGDRRTYEQYF
d_call: .; j_call: TRBJ1-5; clone_size: .; v_call: TRBV12-2; cdr3_nt: TGTGCAAGTCGCTGCCCCACGAAAACTCCACATCAGCCCCAGCATTTT; cdr3_aa: CASRCPTKTPHQPQHF
d_call: .; j_call: TRBJ2-7; clone_size: .; v_call: TRBV7-3; cdr3_nt: TGTGCCAGCAGCTTAGACCCAGGTGACGAGCAGTACTTC; cdr3_aa: CASSLDPGDEQYF
d_call: .; j_call: TRBJ2-3; clone_size: .; v_call: TRBV18; cdr3_nt: TGTGCCAGCTCACGGGATTCCACAGATACGCAGTATTTT; cdr3_aa: CASSRDSTDTQYF
d_call: .; j_call: TRBJ2-7; clone_size: few; v_call: TRBV6-5; cdr3_nt: TGTGCCAGCAGTTACGGGCCGGGCGGGGCAAGCTCCTACGAGCAGTACTTC; cdr3_aa: CASSYGPGGASSYEQYF
d_call: TRBD2; j_call: TRBJ2-2; clone_size: .; v_call: TRBV15; cdr3_nt: TGTGCCACCAGCAGAGATCTTAGCGGGGCAAACACCGGGGAGCTGTTTTTT; cdr3_aa: CATSRDLSGANTGELFF
d_call: .; j_call: TRBJ2-4; clone_size: .; v_call: TRBV15; cdr3_nt: TGTGCCACCAGCAGAGCGGCGAACATGGTAGACATTCAGTACTTC; cdr3_aa: CATSRAANMVDIQYF
d_call: TRBD2; j_call: TRBJ2-1; clone_size: .; v_call: TRBV6-5; cdr3_nt: TGTGCCAGCAGTTATCTAGCGGGAGGCCCTCACAATGAGCAGTTCTTC; cdr3_aa: CASSYLAGGPHNEQFF
d_call: TRBD2; j_call: TRBJ2-7; clone_size: .; v_call: TRBV6-2/TRBV6-3; cdr3_nt: TGTGCCAGCCGCGCGGAGGGACTAGCGAGACCCGTCCGACTCTACGAGCAGTACTTC; cdr3_aa: CASRAEGLARPVRLYEQYF
d_call: .; j_call: TRBJ2-3; clone_size: .; v_call: TRBV20-1; cdr3_nt: TGCAGTGCTAGACCCTTCGGGGATGATACGCAGTATTTT; cdr3_aa: CSARPFGDDTQYF
d_call: .; j_call: TRBJ1-6; clone_size: .; v_call: TRBV12-3/TRBV12-4; cdr3_nt: TGTGCCAGCAGTTTTGACCACCGCGAACTCGGCCATAATTCACCCCTCCACTTT; cdr3_aa: CASSFDHRELGHNSPLHF
d_call: TRBD1; j_call: TRBJ1-2; clone_size: .; v_call: TRBV19; cdr3_nt: TGTGCCAGTAGTAAGGAGCGCACAGGGGACTATGGCTACACCTTC; cdr3_aa: CASSKERTGDYGYTF
d_call: TRBD1; j_call: TRBJ2-7; clone_size: .; v_call: TRBV30; cdr3_nt: TGTGCCTGGGGAGGGGACAGGCGAGGCGAGCAGTACTTC; cdr3_aa: CAWGGDRRGEQYF
d_call: .; j_call: TRBJ2-3; clone_size: .; v_call: TRBV24-1; cdr3_nt: TGTGCCACCGGGGATGGGAGCACAGATACGCAGTATTTT; cdr3_aa: CATGDGSTDTQYF
d_call: TRBD1; j_call: TRBJ1-5; clone_size: medium-sized; v_call: TRBV27; cdr3_nt: TGTGCCAGCAGCATTGACAGGGGGAATCAGCCCCAGCATTTT; cdr3_aa: CASSIDRGNQPQHF
d_call: .; j_call: TRBJ2-1; clone_size: .; v_call: TRBV6-2/TRBV6-3; cdr3_nt: TGTGCCAGCAGTGAAAGAACGTTATACAATGAGCAGTTCTTC; cdr3_aa: CASSERTLYNEQFF
d_call: TRBD2; j_call: TRBJ2-5; clone_size: few; v_call: TRBV27; cdr3_nt: TGTGCCAGCAGTTCCCGGACTAGCGGGAGGGCGCCGAGAGAGACCCAGTACTTC; cdr3_aa: CASSSRTSGRAPRETQYF
d_call: .; j_call: TRBJ1-6; clone_size: .; v_call: TRBV6-5; cdr3_nt: TGTGCCAGCAGTTACAGAGGGACTTATAATTCACCCCTCCACTTT; cdr3_aa: CASSYRGTYNSPLHF
d_call: .; j_call: TRBJ2-2; clone_size: few; v_call: TRBV7-8; cdr3_nt: TGTGCCAGCACCCCATCGCCGGACGGGGAGCTGTTTTTT; cdr3_aa: CASTPSPDGELFF
d_call: .; j_call: TRBJ1-1; clone_size: .; v_call: TRBV7-9; cdr3_nt: TGTGCCAGCAGTTTAGGGCGGTTGAGCTCGAACACTGAAGCTTTCTTT; cdr3_aa: CASSLGRLSSNTEAFF
d_call: .; j_call: TRBJ1-2; clone_size: .; v_call: TRBV2; cdr3_nt: TGTGCCAGCAGTGTCTCTGGTCTCGACAGACGATTTAACTATGGCTACACCTTC; cdr3_aa: CASSVSGLDRRFNYGYTF
d_call: TRBD2; j_call: TRBJ2-1; clone_size: few; v_call: TRBV10-2; cdr3_nt: TGCGCCAGCAACCCACTAGCGGGAGCCAGGAATGAGCAGTTCTTC; cdr3_aa: CASNPLAGARNEQFF
d_call: .; j_call: TRBJ2-3; clone_size: few; v_call: TRBV15; cdr3_nt: TGTGCCACCAGCATGTCCCCGGAGGCAGATACGCAGTATTTT; cdr3_aa: CATSMSPEADTQYF
d_call: .; j_call: TRBJ2-7; clone_size: .; v_call: TRBV11-2; cdr3_nt: TGTGCCAGCAGCTTCTCGAATATAGGTTACGAGCAGTACTTC; cdr3_aa: CASSFSNIGYEQYF
d_call: .; j_call: TRBJ2-1; clone_size: .; v_call: TRBV7-3; cdr3_nt: TGTGCCAGCGGACAGTACAATGAGCAGTTCTTC; cdr3_aa: CASGQYNEQFF
d_call: .; j_call: TRBJ2-7; clone_size: .; v_call: TRBV27; cdr3_nt: TGTGCCAGCAGTCCGACCGGGACATTGTCCTACGAGCAGTACTTC; cdr3_aa: CASSPTGTLSYEQYF
d_call: .; j_call: TRBJ2-7; clone_size: few; v_call: TRBV7-9; cdr3_nt: TGTGCCAGCAGCCTGACAGGAGGCGCGTACGAGCAGTACTTC; cdr3_aa: CASSLTGGAYEQYF
d_call: .; j_call: TRBJ2-5; clone_size: .; v_call: TRBV25-1; cdr3_nt: TGTGCCAGCAGTTTACACAGGGACCAAGAGACCCAGTACTTC; cdr3_aa: CASSLHRDQETQYF
d_call: .; j_call: TRBJ2-3; clone_size: few; v_call: TRBV20-1; cdr3_nt: TGCAGTGCTAGAGGGAGTGGCACAGATACGCAGTATTTT; cdr3_aa: CSARGSGTDTQYF
d_call: .; j_call: TRBJ1-6; clone_size: .; v_call: TRBV12-3/TRBV12-4; cdr3_nt: TGTGCCAGCCGATCTCTGATCGACCGGCCTGCGGATTCACCCCTCCACTTT; cdr3_aa: CASRSLIDRPADSPLHF
d_call: .; j_call: TRBJ2-7; clone_size: .; v_call: TRBV18; cdr3_nt: TGTGCCAGCTCAAAAGGAATAGGGGGGTTCTACGAGCAGTACTTC; cdr3_aa: CASSKGIGGFYEQYF
d_call: TRBD2; j_call: TRBJ2-3; clone_size: .; v_call: TRBV2; cdr3_nt: TGTGCCAGCACTCTAGCGGGAGGGACAGATACGCAGTATTTT; cdr3_aa: CASTLAGGTDTQYF
d_call: TRBD2; j_call: TRBJ2-1; clone_size: .; v_call: TRBV20-1; cdr3_nt: TGCAGTGCCAACGCGGGAGGATCCTACAATGAGCAGTTCTTC; cdr3_aa: CSANAGGSYNEQFF
d_call: .; j_call: TRBJ2-7; clone_size: .; v_call: TRBV28; cdr3_nt: TGTGCCAGCAGTTTACCCGCTGGCTCCTACGAGCAGTACTTC; cdr3_aa: CASSLPAGSYEQYF
d_call: .; j_call: TRBJ1-5; clone_size: few; v_call: TRBV27; cdr3_nt: TGTGCCAGCACCCCTTCCAATCAGCCCCAGCATTTT; cdr3_aa: CASTPSNQPQHF
d_call: .; j_call: TRBJ1-1; clone_size: .; v_call: TRBV19; cdr3_nt: TGTGCCAGTAGTATCCAGACGAGGGGGTCTGAAGCTTTCTTT; cdr3_aa: CASSIQTRGSEAFF
d_call: .; j_call: TRBJ2-1; clone_size: few; v_call: TRBV20-1; cdr3_nt: TGCAGTGCTAGAGAAGGGACCCCGGAGCAGTTCTTC; cdr3_aa: CSAREGTPEQFF
d_call: .; j_call: TRBJ2-5; clone_size: .; v_call: TRBV19; cdr3_nt: TGTGCCAGTAGTATAGGGATCCAAGAGACCCAGTACTTC; cdr3_aa: CASSIGIQETQYF
d_call: .; j_call: TRBJ1-5; clone_size: .; v_call: TRBV20-1; cdr3_nt: TGCAGTGCCAAAACTCGTTCTAGCAGTTTCACAGATACGCAGCATTTT; cdr3_aa: CSAKTRSSSFTDTQHF
d_call: .; j_call: TRBJ1-1; clone_size: .; v_call: TRBV30; cdr3_nt: TGTGCCGGGGATAAACACGGATTGAACACTGAAGCTTTCTTT; cdr3_aa: CAGDKHGLNTEAFF
d_call: .; j_call: TRBJ2-7; clone_size: .; v_call: TRBV27; cdr3_nt: TGTGCCAGCAGGTTGTGGGTCGGGTCCTACGAGCAGTACTTC; cdr3_aa: CASRLWVGSYEQYF
d_call: .; j_call: TRBJ1-5; clone_size: .; v_call: TRBV24-1; cdr3_nt: TGTGCCACCAGTGACCAGGGTGGGGGCAATCAGCCCCAGCATTTT; cdr3_aa: CATSDQGGGNQPQHF
d_call: .; j_call: TRBJ2-1; clone_size: .; v_call: TRBV7-9; cdr3_nt: TGTGCCAGCAGCTCTAGAACTGAGCAGTTCTTC; cdr3_aa: CASSSRTEQFF